This TCR beta chain comes out of a study of T cell repertoires in cytomegalovirus infection. Background on the study: Use of recently identified HLA-C-restricted and well-studied HLA-B-restricted CMV epitopes was part of the study. Through public TCR beta signatures, both CMV infection and matching HLA type were indicated. Study results and caveats: The cumulative frequency of public TCR beta families identified carriers of CMV plus the relevant HLA. There were HLA-C-restricted CMV-specific TCR beta clonotypes dominating the ex vivo response.

Regarding this clonotype: Its matching antigen is unknown.

The V end was cut by 2 bases, the J end by 0 bases, with 20 bases between. Germline V lookup: CDR1 MNHNY, CDR2 SVGAGI (reference sequence). This CDR3 region has 19 residues. TCRdb passed the reads through MiXCR, listing each CDR3 protein once. Among some 500,000 distinct CDR3 sequences listed, 35% to 50% were seen once. The chain carries TRBV6-6 and TRBJ1-5; D is unclear. This sequence originates from a human donor in good health (CMV status not recorded). Some clones in this sample may be carry-over from other donors' samples. The source was cultured PBMCs, collected from culture after CMV antigen stimulation. CDR3 residues: CASSYHSGRVGSSNQPQHF. Written as DNA, the CDR3 is TGTGCCAGCAGTTACCACTCCGGACGGGTGGGCTCTAGCAATCAGCCCCAGCATTTT.